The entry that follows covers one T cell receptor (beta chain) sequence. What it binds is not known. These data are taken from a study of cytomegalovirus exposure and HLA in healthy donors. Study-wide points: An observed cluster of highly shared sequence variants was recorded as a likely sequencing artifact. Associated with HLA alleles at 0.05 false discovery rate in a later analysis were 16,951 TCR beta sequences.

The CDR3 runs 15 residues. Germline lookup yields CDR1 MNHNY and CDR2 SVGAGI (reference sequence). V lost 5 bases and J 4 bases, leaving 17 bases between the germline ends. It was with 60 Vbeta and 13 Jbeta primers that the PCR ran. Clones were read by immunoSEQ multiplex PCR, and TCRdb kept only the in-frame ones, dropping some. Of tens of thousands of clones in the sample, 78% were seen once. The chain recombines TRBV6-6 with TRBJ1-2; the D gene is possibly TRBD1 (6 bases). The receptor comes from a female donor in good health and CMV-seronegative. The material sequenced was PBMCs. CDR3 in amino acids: CASSPDSAGAYGYTF. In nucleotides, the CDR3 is TGTGCCAGCAGTCCTGATTCGGCAGGGGCCTATGGCTACACCTTC.